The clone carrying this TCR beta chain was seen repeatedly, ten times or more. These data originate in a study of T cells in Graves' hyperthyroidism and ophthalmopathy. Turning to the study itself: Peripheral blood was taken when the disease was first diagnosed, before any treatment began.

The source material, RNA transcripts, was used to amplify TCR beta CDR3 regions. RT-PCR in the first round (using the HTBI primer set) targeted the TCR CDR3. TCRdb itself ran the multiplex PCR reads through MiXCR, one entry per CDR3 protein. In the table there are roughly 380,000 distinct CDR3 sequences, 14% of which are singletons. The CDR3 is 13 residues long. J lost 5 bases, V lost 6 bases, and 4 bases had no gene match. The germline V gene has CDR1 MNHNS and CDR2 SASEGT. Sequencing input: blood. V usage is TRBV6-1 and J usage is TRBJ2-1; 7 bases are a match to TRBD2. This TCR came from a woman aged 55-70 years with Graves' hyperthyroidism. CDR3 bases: TGTGCCAGCAGCGGGGGGTGGGACAATGAGCAGTTCTTC. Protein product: CASSGGWDNEQFF.